The 8 T cell receptor beta chains below all came from one sample that was sequenced in a study of regulatory T cells in long-lasting Graves disease. The sample's time point: persistent/refractory GD, antithyroid drugs over 5 years with positive TRAb. Construction of the TCR library relied on RNA isolated from PBMCs. iRepertoire HTBI primers and Arm-PCR of CDR3 regions built TCR beta libraries. TCRdb re-called the multiplex PCR reads through MiXCR, storing one row per CDR3 protein. The data show around 450,000 distinct CDR3 sequences, around a fifth seen once. The source was peripheral blood mononuclear cells (PBMCs), collected when the disease was refractory, from a patient treated with antithyroid drugs. All receptors come from a female donor with Graves disease.

The CDR3 DNA reads TGTGCCAGCACGTCGACAGGGGGCGCGGACACCGGGGAGCTGTTTTTT. This translates into CASTSTGGADTGELFF. This sequence joins TRBV5-6 and TRBJ2-2; 10 nucleotides match TRBD1. Per the germline V gene, CDR1 is SGHDT and CDR2 is YYEEEE. Germline trimming cut 6 bases from V and 3 bases from J; bases unmatched to any gene: 8. This CDR3 contains 16 residues.

The chain has TRBV5-4 and TRBJ1-2, with D possibly being TRBD1 (6 bases). CDR3 length: 15 amino acids. Trimming took 1 base from V and 4 from J, leaving 14 bases between them. CDR1 is SGHNT, CDR2 YYREEE, per germline (reference sequence). CDR3 in amino acids: CASSLSGAPSYGYTF. The CDR3 bases are TGTGCCAGCAGCTTGTCAGGGGCCCCTTCCTATGGCTACACCTTC.

The rearrangement links TRBV7-6 to TRBJ1-5; weak D call: TRBD1 (5 bases). CDR1 and CDR2 from the germline V gene are SGHVS and FNYEAQ. Between the trimmed V and J ends, which lost 1 base and 11 bases, there was a span of 18 bases. The CDR3 totals 15 residues. The CDR3 region has the DNA TGTGCCAGCAGCTTAGGGGTGGCAGGGACTGGGGCCCAGCATTTT. Translating gives CASSLGVAGTGAQHF.

Many counts were recorded for this clonotype. The V and J genes are TRBV27 and TRBJ2-7, with 10 nucleotides matching TRBD2. The germline V gene encodes CDR1 MNHEY and CDR2 SMNVEV (reference sequence). Unmatched junction bases numbered 12, after V lost 0 bases and J lost 1 base. The CDR3 loop spans 19 amino acids. The CDR3 here is CASSLSTPFLAGASYEQYF. In DNA form, the CDR3 reads TGTGCCAGCAGTTTATCGACCCCCTTTCTAGCGGGAGCGTCCTACGAGCAGTACTTC.

This clonotype has ten or more counts. CDR3 in amino acids: CASSFLGTESSYNSPLHF. CDR3 DNA sequence: TGTGCCAGCAGTTTCTTGGGCACGGAGAGCTCCTATAATTCACCCCTCCACTTT. The chain recombines TRBV28 with TRBJ1-6, with D unresolved. The V and J ends lost 3 bases and 0 bases respectively, with 15 bases between them. The CDR3 totals 18 residues. The germline V gene has CDR1 MDHEN and CDR2 SYDVKM.

The chain has TRBV20-1 and TRBJ1-5; D is perhaps TRBD1 (5 bases). V was clipped by 3 bases and J by 5 bases, with 17 bases between them. The CDR3 has 15 amino acids. Germline V gives CDR1 DFQATT, CDR2 SNEGSKA (reference sequence). CDR3: CSASRMDNEYQPQHF. DNA for the CDR3: TGCAGTGCTAGTAGGATGGACAACGAGTATCAGCCCCAGCATTTT.

The V and J genes are TRBV20-1 and TRBJ2-2, with TRBD2 identical over 9 bases. The germline CDR1 and CDR2 sequences are DFQATT and SNEGSKA (reference sequence). The CDR3 runs 15 residues. Trimming removed 4 bases from V and 2 bases from J; junction bases left unmatched: 5. The CDR3 DNA reads as TGCAGTGCTACGCCGGGACTAGCAAACACCGGGGAGCTGTTTTTT. This translates into CSATPGLANTGELFF.

A note on this clonotype: A far larger clone is just one base off, so this is likely a read error. The V and J genes are TRBV6-1 and TRBJ1-2; D is undetermined. The germline V gene has CDR1 MNHNS and CDR2 SASEGT. V dropped 5 bases and J dropped 4 bases, with 8 bases sitting between them. This CDR3 has 12 amino acids. CDR3 residues: CASSPWGYGYTF. The CDR3, as DNA: TGTGCCAGCAGTCCTTGGGGCTATGGCTACACCTTC.